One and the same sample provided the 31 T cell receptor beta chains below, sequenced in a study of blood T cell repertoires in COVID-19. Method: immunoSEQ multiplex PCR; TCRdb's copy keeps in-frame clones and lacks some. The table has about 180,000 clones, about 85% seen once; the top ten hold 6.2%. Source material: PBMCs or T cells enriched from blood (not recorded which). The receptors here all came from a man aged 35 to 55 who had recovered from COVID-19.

CDR3 sequence: CASSLGASGLLYEQYF. For the CDR3, the DNA is TGTGCCAGCAGCTTAGGGGCCAGCGGGCTTCTTTACGAGCAGTACTTC. This chain connects TRBV11-3 to TRBJ2-7, with a possible D match to TRBD2 (6 bases). Trimming left V 1 base short and J 4 bases short, with 17 bases between. The CDR3 loop spans 16 amino acids. CDR1 SGHNT and CDR2 YENEEA come from the germline V gene.

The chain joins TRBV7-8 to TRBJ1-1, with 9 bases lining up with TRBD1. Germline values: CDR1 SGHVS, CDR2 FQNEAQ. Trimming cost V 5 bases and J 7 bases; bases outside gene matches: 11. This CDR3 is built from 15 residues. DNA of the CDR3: TGTGCCAGCAGCCCATACTCGGACAGGGGCGATGAAGCTTTCTTT. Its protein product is CASSPYSDRGDEAFF.

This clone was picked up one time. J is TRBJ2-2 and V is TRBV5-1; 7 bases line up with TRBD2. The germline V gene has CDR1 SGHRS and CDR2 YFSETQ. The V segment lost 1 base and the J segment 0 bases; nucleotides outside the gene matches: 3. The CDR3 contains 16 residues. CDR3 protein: CASSLKSGANTGELFF. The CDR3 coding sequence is TGCGCCAGCAGCTTGAAGAGCGGGGCGAACACCGGGGAGCTGTTTTTT.

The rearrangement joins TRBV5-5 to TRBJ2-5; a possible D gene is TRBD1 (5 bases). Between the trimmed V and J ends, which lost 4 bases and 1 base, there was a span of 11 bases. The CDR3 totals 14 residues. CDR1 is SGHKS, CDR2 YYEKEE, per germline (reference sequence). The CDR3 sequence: CASSTTDVQETQYF. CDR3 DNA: TGTGCCAGCAGCACGACAGATGTCCAAGAGACCCAGTACTTC.

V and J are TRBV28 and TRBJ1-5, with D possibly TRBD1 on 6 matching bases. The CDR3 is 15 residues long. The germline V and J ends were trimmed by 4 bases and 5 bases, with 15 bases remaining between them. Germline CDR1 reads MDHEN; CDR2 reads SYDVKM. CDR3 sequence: CASSSQDRGYQPQHF. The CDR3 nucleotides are TGTGCCAGCAGTTCCCAGGACAGAGGTTATCAGCCCCAGCATTTT.

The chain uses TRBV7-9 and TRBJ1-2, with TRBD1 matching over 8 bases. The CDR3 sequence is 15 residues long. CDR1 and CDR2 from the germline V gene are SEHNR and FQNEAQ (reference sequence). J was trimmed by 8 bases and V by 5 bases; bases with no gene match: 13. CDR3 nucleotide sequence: TGTGCCAGCAGCCATGCCGGACAGGGTCGGGAGGGCTACACCTTC. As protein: CASSHAGQGREGYTF.

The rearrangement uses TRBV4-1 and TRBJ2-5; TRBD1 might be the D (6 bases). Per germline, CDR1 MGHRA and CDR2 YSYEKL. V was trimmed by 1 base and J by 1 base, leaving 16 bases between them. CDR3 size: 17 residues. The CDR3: CASSQAPTGGFQETQYF. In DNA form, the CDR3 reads TGCGCCAGCAGCCAAGCTCCGACAGGAGGCTTCCAAGAGACCCAGTACTTC.

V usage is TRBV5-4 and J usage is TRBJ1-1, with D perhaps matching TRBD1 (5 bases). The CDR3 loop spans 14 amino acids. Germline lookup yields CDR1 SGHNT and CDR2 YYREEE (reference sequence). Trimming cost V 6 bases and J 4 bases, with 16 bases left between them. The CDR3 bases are TGTGCCAGCACCCCGACCCGTGGGGCCACTGAAGCTTTCTTT. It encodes CASTPTRGATEAFF.

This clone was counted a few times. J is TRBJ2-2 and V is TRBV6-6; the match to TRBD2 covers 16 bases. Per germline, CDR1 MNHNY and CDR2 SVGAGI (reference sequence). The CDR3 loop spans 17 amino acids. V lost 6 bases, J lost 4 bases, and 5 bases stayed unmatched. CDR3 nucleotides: TGTGCCAGCAGCCGAGGGACTAGCGGGGGGGTCACCGGGGAGCTGTTTTTT. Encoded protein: CASSRGTSGGVTGELFF.

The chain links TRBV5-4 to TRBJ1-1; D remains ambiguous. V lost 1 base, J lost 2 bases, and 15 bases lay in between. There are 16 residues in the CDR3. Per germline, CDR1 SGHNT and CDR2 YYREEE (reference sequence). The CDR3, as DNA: TGTGCCAGCAGCTTGTCCCCGGGGAAGACTAACACTGAAGCTTTCTTT. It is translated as CASSLSPGKTNTEAFF.

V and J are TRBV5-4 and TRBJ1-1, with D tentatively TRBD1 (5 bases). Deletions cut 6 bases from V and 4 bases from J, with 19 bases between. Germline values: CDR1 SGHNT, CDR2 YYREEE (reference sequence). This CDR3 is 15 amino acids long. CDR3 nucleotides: TGTGCCAGCAACAAAGTACCAGGGTACCCCACTGAAGCTTTCTTT. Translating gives CASNKVPGYPTEAFF. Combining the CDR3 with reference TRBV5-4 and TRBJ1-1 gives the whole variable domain ETGVTQSPTHLIKTRGQQVTLRCSSQSGHNTVSWYQQALGQGPQFIFQYYREEENGRGNFPPRFSGLQFPNYSSELNVNALELDDSALYLCASNKVPGYPTEAFFGQGTRLTVV.

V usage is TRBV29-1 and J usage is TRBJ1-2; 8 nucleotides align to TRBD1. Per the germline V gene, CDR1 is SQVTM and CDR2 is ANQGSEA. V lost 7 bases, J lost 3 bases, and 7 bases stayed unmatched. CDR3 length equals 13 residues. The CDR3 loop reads CSAWDRQDYGYTF. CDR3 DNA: TGCAGCGCCTGGGACAGGCAAGACTATGGCTACACCTTC.

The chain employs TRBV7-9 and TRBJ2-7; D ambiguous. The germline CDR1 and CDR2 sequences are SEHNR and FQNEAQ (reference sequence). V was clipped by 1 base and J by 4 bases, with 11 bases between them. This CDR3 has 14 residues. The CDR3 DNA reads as TGTGCCAGCAGCTTAGGGGCACCAGATTACGAGCAGTACTTC. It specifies CASSLGAPDYEQYF.

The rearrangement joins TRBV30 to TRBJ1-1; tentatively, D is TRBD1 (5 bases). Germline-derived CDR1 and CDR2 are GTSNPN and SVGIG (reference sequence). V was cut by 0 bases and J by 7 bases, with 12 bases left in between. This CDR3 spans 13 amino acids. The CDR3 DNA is TGTGCCTGGAGTGTGACAGAAGCCCGTGAAGCTTTCTTT. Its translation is CAWSVTEAREAFF.

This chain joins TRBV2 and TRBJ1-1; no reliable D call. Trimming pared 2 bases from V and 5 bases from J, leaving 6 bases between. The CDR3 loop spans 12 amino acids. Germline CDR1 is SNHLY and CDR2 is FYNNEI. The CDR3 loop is CASSETQTEAFF. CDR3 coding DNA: TGTGCCAGCAGTGAAACCCAGACTGAAGCTTTCTTT.

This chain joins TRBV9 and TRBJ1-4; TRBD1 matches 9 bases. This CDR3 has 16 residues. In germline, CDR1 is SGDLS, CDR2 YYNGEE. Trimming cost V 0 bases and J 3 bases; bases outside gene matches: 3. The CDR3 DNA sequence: TGTGCCAGCAGCGTAGCACAGGGGGCCGCTAATGAAAAACTGTTTTTT. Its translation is CASSVAQGAANEKLFF.

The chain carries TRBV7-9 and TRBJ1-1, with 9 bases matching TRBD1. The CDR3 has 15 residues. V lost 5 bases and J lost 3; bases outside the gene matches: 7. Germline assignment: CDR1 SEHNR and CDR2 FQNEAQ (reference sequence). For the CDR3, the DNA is TGTGCCAGCAGCCCACACAGGGGGCGCGACACTGAAGCTTTCTTT. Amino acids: CASSPHRGRDTEAFF.

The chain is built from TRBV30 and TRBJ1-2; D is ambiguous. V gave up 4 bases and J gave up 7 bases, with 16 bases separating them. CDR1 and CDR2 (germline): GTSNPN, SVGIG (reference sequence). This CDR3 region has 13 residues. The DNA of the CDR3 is TGTGCCTGGAATCGGGGTAGCGAGCCTGGCTACACCTTC. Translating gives CAWNRGSEPGYTF.

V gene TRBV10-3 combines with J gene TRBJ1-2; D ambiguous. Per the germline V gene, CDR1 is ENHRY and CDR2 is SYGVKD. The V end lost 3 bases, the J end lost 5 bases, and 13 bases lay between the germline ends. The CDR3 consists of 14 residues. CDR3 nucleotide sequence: TGTGCCATCAGTGACCCTACGCTGCATTATGGCTACACCTTC. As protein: CAISDPTLHYGYTF.

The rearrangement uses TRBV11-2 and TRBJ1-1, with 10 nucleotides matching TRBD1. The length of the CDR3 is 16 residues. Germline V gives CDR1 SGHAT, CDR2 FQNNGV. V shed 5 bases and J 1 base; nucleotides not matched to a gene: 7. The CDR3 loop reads CASSLAGTGANTEAFF. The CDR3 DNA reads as TGTGCCAGCAGCCTGGCGGGGACAGGGGCGAACACTGAAGCTTTCTTT.

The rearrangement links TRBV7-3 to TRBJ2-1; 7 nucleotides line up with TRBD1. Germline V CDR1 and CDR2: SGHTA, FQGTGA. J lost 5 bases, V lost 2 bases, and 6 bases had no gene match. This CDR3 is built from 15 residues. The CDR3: CASSLVGQNNNEQFF. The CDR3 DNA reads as TGTGCCAGCAGCTTAGTGGGACAGAATAACAATGAGCAGTTCTTC.

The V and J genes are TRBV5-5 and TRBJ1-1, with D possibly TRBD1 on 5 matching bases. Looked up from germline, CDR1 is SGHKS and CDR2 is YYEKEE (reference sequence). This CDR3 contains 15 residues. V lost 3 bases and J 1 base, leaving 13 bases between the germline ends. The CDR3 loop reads CASSYPGHPNTEAFF. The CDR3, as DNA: TGTGCCAGCAGCTATCCCGGACACCCGAACACTGAAGCTTTCTTT.

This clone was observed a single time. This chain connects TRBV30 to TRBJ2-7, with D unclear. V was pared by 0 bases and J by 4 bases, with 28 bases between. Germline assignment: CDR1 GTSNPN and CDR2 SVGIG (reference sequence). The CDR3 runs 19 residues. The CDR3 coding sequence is TGTGCCTGGAGTGTATATCCGGCGGCAGCCGAACTTTACTCATACGAGCAGTACTTC. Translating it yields CAWSVYPAAAELYSYEQYF.

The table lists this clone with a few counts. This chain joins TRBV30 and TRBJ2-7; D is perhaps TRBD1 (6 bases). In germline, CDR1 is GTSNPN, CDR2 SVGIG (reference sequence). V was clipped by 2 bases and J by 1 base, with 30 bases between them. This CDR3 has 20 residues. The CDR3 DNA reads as TGTGCCTGGAGTTTGTCTAAACCGGGACCCCGCAGGGGACCTTCCTACGAGCAGTACTTC. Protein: CAWSLSKPGPRRGPSYEQYF.

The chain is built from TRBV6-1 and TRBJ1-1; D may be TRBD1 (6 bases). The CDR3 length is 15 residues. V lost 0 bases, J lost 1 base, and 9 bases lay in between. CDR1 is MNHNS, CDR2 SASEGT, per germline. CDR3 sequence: CASSEAIGGNTEAFF. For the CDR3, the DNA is TGTGCCAGCAGTGAAGCAATAGGGGGGAACACTGAAGCTTTCTTT.

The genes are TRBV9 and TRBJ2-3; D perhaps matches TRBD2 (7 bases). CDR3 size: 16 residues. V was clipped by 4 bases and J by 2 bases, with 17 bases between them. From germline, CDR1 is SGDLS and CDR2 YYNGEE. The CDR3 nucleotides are TGTGCCAGCAGCCCCGGAGGCGGGGGCACCACAGATACGCAGTATTTT. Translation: CASSPGGGGTTDTQYF. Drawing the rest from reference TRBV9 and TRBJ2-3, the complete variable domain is DSGVTQTPKHLITATGQRVTLRCSPRSGDLSVYWYQQSLDQGLQFLIQYYNGEERAKGNILERFSAQQFPDLHSELNLSSLELGDSALYFCASSPGGGGTTDTQYFGPGTRLTVL.

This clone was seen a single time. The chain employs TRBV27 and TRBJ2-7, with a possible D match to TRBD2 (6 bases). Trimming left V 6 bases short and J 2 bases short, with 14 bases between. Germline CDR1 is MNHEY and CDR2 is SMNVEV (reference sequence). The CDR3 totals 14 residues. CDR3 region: CASSPRDFPYEQYF. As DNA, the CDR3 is TGTGCCAGCAGCCCGCGGGACTTTCCCTACGAGCAGTACTTC.

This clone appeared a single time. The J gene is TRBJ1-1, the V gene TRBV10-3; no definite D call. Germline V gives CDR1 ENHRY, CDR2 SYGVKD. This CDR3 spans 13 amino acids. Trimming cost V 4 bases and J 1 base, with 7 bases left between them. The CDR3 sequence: CAISGPGNTEAFF. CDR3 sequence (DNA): TGTGCCATCAGTGGCCCGGGGAACACTGAAGCTTTCTTT.

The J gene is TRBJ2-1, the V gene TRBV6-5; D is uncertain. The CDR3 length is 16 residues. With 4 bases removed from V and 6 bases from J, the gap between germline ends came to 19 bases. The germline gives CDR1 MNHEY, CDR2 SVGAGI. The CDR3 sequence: CASSSEANILSNEQFF. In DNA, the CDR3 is TGTGCCAGCAGTTCTGAAGCCAATATCTTATCCAATGAGCAGTTCTTC.

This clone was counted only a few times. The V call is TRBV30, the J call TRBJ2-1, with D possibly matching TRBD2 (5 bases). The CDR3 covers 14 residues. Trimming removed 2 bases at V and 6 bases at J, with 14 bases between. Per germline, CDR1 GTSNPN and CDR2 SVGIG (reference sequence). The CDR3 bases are TGTGCCTGGAGTATCAGACGGGCGGGCAATGAGCAGTTCTTC. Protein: CAWSIRRAGNEQFF.

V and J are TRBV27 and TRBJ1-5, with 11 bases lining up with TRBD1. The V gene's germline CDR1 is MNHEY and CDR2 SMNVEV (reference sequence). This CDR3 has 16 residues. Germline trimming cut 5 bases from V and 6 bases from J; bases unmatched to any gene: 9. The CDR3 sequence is CASSGQGALFIQPQHF. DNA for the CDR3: TGTGCCAGCAGTGGACAGGGGGCGCTTTTCATTCAGCCCCAGCATTTT.